This TCR beta chain was obtained from a study of blood T cell repertoires in COVID-19. Background on the study: Researchers got acute and convalescent COVID-19 samples from the United States, Italy and Spain. Nucleic acid was either cDNA or gDNA, and it came from T cells, B-cell-depleted T cells, or PBMCs.

This clone has only one observation. Measured with immunoSEQ multiplex PCR; TCRdb has only the in-frame clones, and not every one. The sample yields about 95,000 clones, over 70% seen once. CDR1 is MRHNA, CDR2 SNTAGT, per germline. CDR3 size: 13 residues. Trimming shortened V by 3 bases and J by 7 bases, and 12 bases separated the two germline ends. The chain recombines TRBV6-4 with TRBJ1-2; a weak D match, TRBD1 (5 bases). Input material: peripheral blood. The clonotype was recovered from an older man with active or convalescent COVID-19. In DNA, the CDR3 is TGTGCCAGCAGTGAGCCAGGGAGGGCTGGCTACACCTTC. Translating gives CASSEPGRAGYTF.